This record concerns one T cell receptor beta chain sequence. This entry comes from a study of blood T cell repertoires in COVID-19. The assay was immunoSEQ multiplex PCR, and TCRdb's table has in-frame clones only and misses some. The sample has approximately 36,000 clones, more than 70% seen once. Germline V gene data show CDR1 as SGHRS and CDR2 as YFSETQ. This CDR3 has 15 residues. Germline trimming cut 4 bases from V and 1 base from J; bases unmatched to any gene: 7. The source is a human donor in a cohort sampled during active COVID-19. The material sequenced was peripheral blood. This chain connects TRBV5-1 to TRBJ2-5; 7 bases line up with TRBD1. CDR3 protein: CASSLGQAFQETQYF. The CDR3 coding sequence is TGCGCCAGCAGCCTTGGACAGGCTTTCCAAGAGACCCAGTACTTC.